This entry lists 20 T cell receptor beta chains sequenced from one sample in a study of blood T cells in healthy people across ages. Together with a sample-barcoded 5' primer, a J-beta primer mix was included in a second PCR lasting about 7 to 11 cycles. Using its own MiXCR run on the 5' RACE reads, TCRdb lists one record per CDR3 protein. The top ten hold approximately 25% of the sample, which has around 580,000 distinct CDR3 sequences, around 50% seen once. The sequenced sample consisted of blood. The receptors come from a man older than 75 in good health.

This clonotype was detected ten times or more. This chain connects TRBV6-5 to TRBJ2-3; 8 nucleotides match TRBD2. Unmatched junction bases numbered 5, after V lost 6 bases and J lost 0 bases. Germline CDR1 MNHEY, CDR2 SVGAGI. The CDR3 is 15 amino acids. In DNA form, the CDR3 reads TGTGCCAGCAGAACGCGGGGGGCTAGCACAGATACGCAGTATTTT. This translates into CASRTRGASTDTQYF.

V gene TRBV5-6 combines with J gene TRBJ1-5, with no clear D. CDR3 length equals 14 residues. V lost 1 base to trimming and J lost 2 bases, with 7 bases between them. CDR1 and CDR2 (germline): SGHDT, YYEEEE. The CDR3 is CASSLFGRNQPQHF. The CDR3 DNA follows: TGTGCCAGCAGCTTGTTCGGCCGCAATCAGCCCCAGCATTTT.

This clonotype has only one observation. The CDR3 bases are TGTGCCAGCAGCTCCCGGGAGTCTGAAGCTTTCTTT. Translation gives CASSSRESEAFF. The chain joins TRBV5-4 to TRBJ1-1; D not certain. The V end was cut by 3 bases, the J end by 6 bases, with 9 bases between. Germline V gene data show CDR1 as SGHNT and CDR2 as YYREEE (reference sequence). This CDR3 region has 12 residues.

This clonotype appeared a few times. The J gene is TRBJ2-1, the V gene TRBV28; D might be TRBD2 (5 bases). The CDR3 sequence is 11 residues long. Germline V CDR1 and CDR2: MDHEN, SYDVKM. V lost 8 bases and J lost 5, with 7 bases in between. CDR3: CASWENNEQFF. CDR3 nucleotides: TGTGCCAGCTGGGAGAACAATGAGCAGTTCTTC.

The chain has TRBV5-1 and TRBJ2-1; 9 bases align to TRBD2. Germline V gene lookup returns CDR1 SGHRS and CDR2 YFSETQ. This CDR3 is 15 amino acids long. V shed 0 bases, J shed 8 bases, and the junction held 6 bases outside the gene matches. CDR3 nucleotide sequence: TGCGCCAGCAGCTTGGCTGCGGGGGGGCGCGATGAGCAGTTCTTC. This sequence encodes CASSLAAGGRDEQFF.

In the case of this clonotype: One base away lies a much larger clone, so this may be a sequencing read error. The rearrangement joins TRBV6-5 to TRBJ1-5; TRBD1 aligns across 8 bases. The germline gives CDR1 MNHEY, CDR2 SVGAGI. The CDR3 contains 14 residues. CDR3 protein: CASSRDRRNRPQHF. DNA for the CDR3: TGTGCCAGCAGCCGGGACAGGAGGAATCGGCCCCAGCATTTT.

This sequence joins TRBV18 and TRBJ1-1; D remains ambiguous. The CDR3 runs to 14 residues. Germline CDR1 KGHSH, CDR2 LQKENI. V was pared by 3 bases and J by 1 base, with 9 bases between. DNA of the CDR3: TGTGCCAGCTCACCCGAGTTCCAGAACACTGAAGCTTTCTTT. The encoded protein is CASSPEFQNTEAFF.

As to this clonotype: A much more abundant neighbour one base away suggests this may be a read error. V is TRBV4-2 and J is TRBJ2-1, with no clear D. Per the germline V gene, CDR1 is LGHNA and CDR2 is YNFKEQ. The CDR3 has 14 amino acids. DNA of the CDR3: TGTGCCAGCAGCCAAGGAGCTGCTAACAGTGAGCGGTTCTTC. Translating it yields CASSQGAANSERFF.

Ten or more counts support this clonotype. The V call is TRBV6-5, the J call TRBJ1-5; 7 nucleotides match TRBD1. V trimming: 2 bases; J trimming: 0 bases; junction bases outside the gene matches: 16. In germline, CDR1 is MNHEY, CDR2 SVGAGI. There are 20 residues in the CDR3. CDR3 coding DNA: TGTGCCAGCAGTTACCCTAGACAGGGAGTATCGCCTAATAGCAATCAGCCCCAGCATTTT. Amino acids: CASSYPRQGVSPNSNQPQHF.

This clonotype has just a few counts. V usage is TRBV12-3 or TRBV12-4 and J usage is TRBJ2-5; a weak D match, TRBD1 (5 bases). V gave up 7 bases and J gave up 5 bases, with 14 bases separating them. The CDR3 is 13 amino acids. The CDR3 DNA sequence: TGTGCCAGCACCCAAGGGCCAGGGGAGACCCAGTACTTC. Translated, it gives CASTQGPGETQYF.

This clonotype was found a few times. The chain joins TRBV29-1 to TRBJ2-1; 10 nucleotides align to TRBD2. J lost 3 bases, V lost 6 bases, and 8 bases had no gene match. There are 15 residues in the CDR3. Germline V CDR1 and CDR2: SQVTM, ANQGSEA. CDR3 residues: CSVQKLAGNYNEQFF. CDR3 nucleotide sequence: TGCAGCGTCCAGAAACTAGCGGGGAACTACAATGAGCAGTTCTTC.

This clonotype was recorded a few times. This chain links TRBV5-1 with TRBJ2-1; 14 bases are a match to TRBD2. The CDR3 covers 16 residues. CDR1 SGHRS and CDR2 YFSETQ come from the germline V gene. V shed 2 bases, J shed 6 bases, and the junction held 4 bases outside the gene matches. The CDR3 protein is CASSLPGLAGVNEQFF. CDR3 bases: TGCGCCAGCAGCTTACCGGGACTAGCGGGAGTCAATGAGCAGTTCTTC. Using reference TRBV5-1 and TRBJ2-1 for the parts outside the CDR3, the full variable domain is KAGVTQTPRYLIKTRGQQVTLSCSPISGHRSVSWYQQTPGQGLQFLFEYFSETQRNKGNFPGRFSGRQFSNSRSEMNVSTLELGDSALYLCASSLPGLAGVNEQFFGPGTRLTVL.

This chain connects TRBV18 to TRBJ1-1, with unresolved D. With 6 bases removed from V and 0 bases from J, the gap between germline ends came to 17 bases. CDR3 length equals 16 residues. In germline, CDR1 is KGHSH, CDR2 LQKENI. Written as DNA, the CDR3 is TGTGCCAGCTCCCCTATTGGGGTGGGGTTGAACACTGAAGCTTTCTTT. Translating gives CASSPIGVGLNTEAFF. Looking up the rest from reference TRBV18 and TRBJ1-1 gives the full variable domain: NAGVMQNPRHLVRRRGQEARLRCSPMKGHSHVYWYRQLPEEGLKFMVYLQKENIIDESGMPKERFSAEFPKEGPSILRIQQVVRGDSAAYFCASSPIGVGLNTEAFFGQGTRLTVV.

This chain links TRBV6-6 with TRBJ2-2, with D perhaps matching TRBD2 (5 bases). Per the germline V gene, CDR1 is MNHNY and CDR2 is SVGAGI (reference sequence). CDR3 length: 15 amino acids. The germline V and J ends were trimmed by 2 bases and 5 bases, with 12 bases remaining between them. This chain's CDR3 is CASSYAEGKTGELFF. The CDR3 DNA is TGTGCCAGCAGTTACGCTGAGGGAAAGACCGGGGAGCTGTTTTTT.

The CDR3, as DNA: TGTGCCAGCAGCATACCCCGACAGGGCGAGGGAACAGATACGCAGTATTTT. Residues: CASSIPRQGEGTDTQYF. The V and J genes are TRBV7-9 and TRBJ2-3, with 7 bases matching TRBD1. The CDR3 totals 17 residues. Germline loops: CDR1 SEHNR, CDR2 FQNEAQ (reference sequence). Unmatched junction bases numbered 14, after V lost 5 bases and J lost 3 bases.

V is TRBV20-1 and J is TRBJ2-5; the match to TRBD2 covers 8 bases. CDR3 length equals 13 residues. The V gene's germline CDR1 is DFQATT and CDR2 SNEGSKA (reference sequence). V lost 4 bases to trimming and J lost 1 base; unmatched junction nucleotides: 2. This CDR3 is CSAKAGAQETQYF. The CDR3 bases are TGCAGTGCTAAAGCGGGGGCCCAAGAGACCCAGTACTTC.

The rearrangement uses TRBV7-9 and TRBJ2-7, with D perhaps matching TRBD2 (5 bases). The germline CDR1 and CDR2 sequences are SEHNR and FQNEAQ (reference sequence). The CDR3 spans 15 residues. Between the trimmed V and J ends, which lost 7 bases and 4 bases, there was a span of 20 bases. The CDR3: CASNPGPGFFYEQYF. The DNA for the CDR3 is TGTGCCAGCAACCCAGGCCCGGGGTTCTTTTACGAGCAGTACTTC.

This chain joins TRBV5-1 and TRBJ2-3, with 8 bases fitting TRBD2. V trimming: 4 bases; J trimming: 3 bases; junction bases outside the gene matches: 13. Germline values: CDR1 SGHRS, CDR2 YFSETQ. There are 17 residues in the CDR3. CDR3 bases: TGCGCCAGCAGCCCCCAGCCAGCGGGAGACTTTACAGATACGCAGTATTTT. Protein product: CASSPQPAGDFTDTQYF.

As for this clonotype: One end of the junction varies from germline; a read error may be responsible. CDR3 DNA: TGTACCAGCAGCCCTCAGGCACAGAAGAACACTGAAGCTTTCTTT. This gives the protein CTSSPQAQKNTEAFF. The chain links TRBV7-9 to TRBJ1-1; D is uncertain. Germline CDR1 is SEHNR and CDR2 is FQNEAQ (reference sequence). The CDR3 has 15 residues.

For this clonotype: One end of the junction does not line up with germline, which may come from a read error. V usage is TRBV3-1 and J usage is TRBJ2-7; 10 nucleotides match TRBD1. Germline V CDR1 and CDR2: LGHDT, YNNKEL (reference sequence). The CDR3 sequence is 14 residues long. DNA for the CDR3: TGTGTCAGCAGCCAAAGGACAGGGGGCTACGAGCAGTACTTC. Residues: CVSSQRTGGYEQYF.